Each of the 5 T cell receptor beta chains below was sequenced from the same sample in a study of T cell responses to AZD1222 COVID-19 vaccine. Here immunoSEQ multiplex PCR was the method, and the copy in TCRdb shows in-frame clones only, minus some. The table shows approximately 150,000 clones, with 85% to 90% occurring only once. This specimen was peripheral blood, taken 28 days after the second AZD1222 dose. The receptors stem from an adult who received the AZD1222 COVID-19 vaccine.

V is TRBV13 and J is TRBJ2-2; D gene uncertain. V was shortened by 2 bases and J by 6 bases, with 10 bases between the two germline ends. CDR1 is PRHDT and CDR2 is FYEKMQ in the germline V gene (reference sequence). There are 14 residues in the CDR3. The CDR3 coding sequence is TGTGCCAGCAGCTTAATTACGGGCCCCGGGGAGCTGTTTTTT. Protein product: CASSLITGPGELFF. Combining the CDR3 with reference TRBV13 and TRBJ2-2 gives the whole variable domain AAGVIQSPRHLIKEKRETATLKCYPIPRHDTVYWYQQGPGQDPQFLISFYEKMQSDKGSIPDRFSAQQFSDYHSELNMSSLELGDSALYFCASSLITGPGELFFGEGSRLTVL.

This clone was counted only a few times. The V gene is TRBV4-1, the J gene TRBJ1-2; D is ambiguous. Germline values: CDR1 MGHRA, CDR2 YSYEKL. There are 15 residues in the CDR3. V gave up 1 base and J gave up 3 bases, with 12 bases separating them. The CDR3 DNA follows: TGCGCCAGCAGCCAAGGACCCCGGACCGACTATGGCTACACCTTC. This sequence encodes CASSQGPRTDYGYTF.

CDR3 loop: CASSKRAGGDQPQHF. As DNA, the CDR3 is TGTGCCAGCAGCAAAAGGGCAGGGGGCGACCAGCCCCAGCATTTT. The rearrangement joins TRBV21-1 to TRBJ1-5; the table's TRBD1 call for D was not verified on the DNA. TRBV21-1 is a known pseudogene. The CDR3 runs 15 residues.

The V gene is TRBV28, the J gene TRBJ2-1; D is perhaps TRBD1 (5 bases). Germline V CDR1 and CDR2: MDHEN, SYDVKM. Trimming cost V 7 bases and J 9 bases, with 19 bases left between them. The CDR3 length is 14 residues. The CDR3 coding sequence is TGTGCCAGCACTCAAATTCAGGACAAGCCTGAGCAGTTCTTC. Protein sequence: CASTQIQDKPEQFF.

The chain has TRBV27 and TRBJ2-7; D is perhaps TRBD1 (6 bases). CDR1 is MNHEY and CDR2 is SMNVEV in the germline V gene (reference sequence). With 6 bases removed from V and 3 bases from J, the gap between germline ends came to 18 bases. The CDR3 is 15 residues long. As DNA, the CDR3 is TGTGCCAGCAGGCCTGGCTGGGACACTTTCTACGAGCAGTACTTC. It codes for CASRPGWDTFYEQYF.